This TCR beta chain originates from a study of molecular identifiers for immune sequencing clone quantification. Germline loops: CDR1 SGHRS, CDR2 YFSETQ. The CDR3 sequence is 14 residues long. TCRdb reanalysed the PCR reads using MiXCR and keeps one entry per CDR3 protein. The sample has about 640,000 distinct CDR3 sequences, 15% to 20% seen once; the top ten hold roughly 0.85%. This clonotype was detected only once. A much larger clone differs from this one at a single base, so this may be a read error. The specimen was naive CD8+ T cells from blood, with Jurkat cell RNA spiked in. Subset: FACS-sorted CD8+CD4-CCR7+CD45RA+ naive T cells. The genes are TRBV5-1 and TRBJ2-7; D gene unclear. The sequence came from a human donor in good health. Some libraries in this study had Jurkat cell RNA spiked in. The CDR3, as DNA: TGCGCCAGCAGCTTACGGACGGAGTCCTACGAGCGGTACTTC. This encodes CASSLRTESYERYF.